This T cell receptor (beta chain) is drawn from a study of Ad26.COV2.S vaccination and SARS-CoV-2 variants. Study at large: Ad26.COV2.S, an intramuscular injection, was given once or twice 56 days apart.

Assay used: immunoSEQ multiplex PCR; TCRdb lists only in-frame clones, some missing. Of 410,000 or so clones in the sample, around 93% are singletons; the top ten hold over 1.5%. Per germline, CDR1 SQVTM and CDR2 ANQGSEA. The CDR3 is made up of 11 amino acids. V lost 3 bases and J lost 13, with 13 bases in between. This clone was picked up one time. Its specificity is unknown. The treatment here: approximately 18 received Ad26.COV2.S at low or high dose, single or two shots; 5 received placebo; per-sample allocation not given. Samples were taken on day 63 after the first vaccine or placebo injection. Boston hosted the donor, who was an adult aged 18-55 years. Study observations and caveats: Post-vaccination breadth of spike-specific CD8+ and CD4+ T cell responses was reportedly substantial. People who got the vaccine or the placebo had similar non-spike TCR breadth.

The source is a person aged 18 to 59 who received the Ad26.COV2.S COVID-19 vaccine or a placebo. The input for sequencing was peripheral blood, taken in a trial of Ad26.COV2.S vaccine versus placebo. The V gene is TRBV29-1, the J gene TRBJ2-1; possible D gene TRBD2, 6 bases. DNA for the CDR3: TGCAGCGTTGAGTTCAGCGGGTTTCAGTTCTTC. It codes for CSVEFSGFQFF.